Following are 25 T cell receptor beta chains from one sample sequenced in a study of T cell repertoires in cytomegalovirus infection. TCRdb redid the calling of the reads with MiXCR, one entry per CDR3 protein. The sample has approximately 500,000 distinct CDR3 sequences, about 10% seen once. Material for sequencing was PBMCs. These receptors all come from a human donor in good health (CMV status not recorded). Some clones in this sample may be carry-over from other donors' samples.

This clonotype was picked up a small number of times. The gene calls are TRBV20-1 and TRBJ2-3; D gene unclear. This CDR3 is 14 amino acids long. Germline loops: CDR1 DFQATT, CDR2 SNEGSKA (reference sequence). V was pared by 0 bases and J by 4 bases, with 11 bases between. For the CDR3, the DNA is TGCAGTGCTAGAGATTTCCGGAATCCAGATACGCAGTATTTT. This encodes CSARDFRNPDTQYF.

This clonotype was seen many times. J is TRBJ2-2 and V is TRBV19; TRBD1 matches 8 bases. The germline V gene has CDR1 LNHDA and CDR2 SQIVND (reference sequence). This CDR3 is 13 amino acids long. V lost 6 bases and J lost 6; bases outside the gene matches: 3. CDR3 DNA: TGTGCCAGTAGGATGGACAGGGCCGGGGAGCTGTTTTTT. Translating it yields CASRMDRAGELFF. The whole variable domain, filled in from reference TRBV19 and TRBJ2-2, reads DGGITQSPKYLFRKEGQNVTLSCEQNLNHDAMYWYRQDPGQGLRLIYYSQIVNDFQKGDIAEGYSVSREKKESFPLTVTSAQKNPTAFYLCASRMDRAGELFFGEGSRLTVL.

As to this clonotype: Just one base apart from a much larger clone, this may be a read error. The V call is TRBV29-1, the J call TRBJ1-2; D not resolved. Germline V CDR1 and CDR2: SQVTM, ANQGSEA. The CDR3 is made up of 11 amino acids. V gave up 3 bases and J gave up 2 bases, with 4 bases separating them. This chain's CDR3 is CSVEVNYGYTF. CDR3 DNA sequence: TGCAGCGTTGAGGTCAACTATGGCTACACCTTC.

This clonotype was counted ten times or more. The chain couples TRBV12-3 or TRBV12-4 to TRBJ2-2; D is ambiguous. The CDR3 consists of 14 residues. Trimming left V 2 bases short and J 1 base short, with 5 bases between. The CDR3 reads CASSLLRNTGELFF. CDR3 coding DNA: TGTGCCAGCAGTTTATTAAGGAACACCGGGGAGCTGTTTTTT.

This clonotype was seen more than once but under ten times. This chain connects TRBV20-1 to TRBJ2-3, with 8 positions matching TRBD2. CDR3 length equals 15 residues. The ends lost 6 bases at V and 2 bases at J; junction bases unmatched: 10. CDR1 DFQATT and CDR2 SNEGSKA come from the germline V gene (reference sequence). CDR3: CSAILTSDFTDTQYF. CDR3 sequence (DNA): TGCAGTGCCATTCTGACTAGCGACTTCACAGATACGCAGTATTTT.

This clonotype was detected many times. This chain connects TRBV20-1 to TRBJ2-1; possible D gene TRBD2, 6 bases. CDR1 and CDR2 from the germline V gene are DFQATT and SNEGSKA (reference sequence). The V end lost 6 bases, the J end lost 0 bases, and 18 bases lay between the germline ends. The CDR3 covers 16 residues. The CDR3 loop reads CSATPGTPSSYNEQFF. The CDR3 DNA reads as TGCAGTGCCACCCCCGGGACTCCAAGCTCCTACAATGAGCAGTTCTTC.

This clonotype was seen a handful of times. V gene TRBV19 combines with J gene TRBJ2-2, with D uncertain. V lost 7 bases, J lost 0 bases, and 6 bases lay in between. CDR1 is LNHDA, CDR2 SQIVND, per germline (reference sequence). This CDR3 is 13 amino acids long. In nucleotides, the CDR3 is TGTGCCAGTAATACAGCGAACACCGGGGAGCTGTTTTTT. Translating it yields CASNTANTGELFF.

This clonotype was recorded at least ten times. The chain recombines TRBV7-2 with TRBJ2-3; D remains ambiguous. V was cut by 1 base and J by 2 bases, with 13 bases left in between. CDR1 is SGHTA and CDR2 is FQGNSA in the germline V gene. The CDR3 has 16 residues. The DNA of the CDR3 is TGTGCCAGCAGCTTAGACTTGGGCAGATTCACAGATACGCAGTATTTT. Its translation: CASSLDLGRFTDTQYF. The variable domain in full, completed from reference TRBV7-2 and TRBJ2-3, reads GAGVSQSPSNKVTEKGKDVELRCDPISGHTALYWYRQSLGQGLEFLIYFQGNSAPDKSGLPSDRFSAERTGGSVSTLTIQRTQQEDSAVYLCASSLDLGRFTDTQYFGPGTRLTVL.

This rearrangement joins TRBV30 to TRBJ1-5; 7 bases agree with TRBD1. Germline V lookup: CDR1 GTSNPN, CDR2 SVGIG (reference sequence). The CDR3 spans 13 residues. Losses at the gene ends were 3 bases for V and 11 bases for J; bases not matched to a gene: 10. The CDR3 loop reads CAWSQGGEFAQHF. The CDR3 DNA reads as TGTGCCTGGAGCCAGGGGGGGGAGTTTGCCCAGCATTTT.

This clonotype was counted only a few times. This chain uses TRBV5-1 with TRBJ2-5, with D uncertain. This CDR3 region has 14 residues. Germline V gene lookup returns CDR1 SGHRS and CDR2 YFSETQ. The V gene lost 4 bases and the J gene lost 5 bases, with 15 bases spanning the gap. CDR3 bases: TGCGCCAGCAGCCCCACCCGGCCGCGGGAGACCCAGTACTTC. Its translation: CASSPTRPRETQYF.

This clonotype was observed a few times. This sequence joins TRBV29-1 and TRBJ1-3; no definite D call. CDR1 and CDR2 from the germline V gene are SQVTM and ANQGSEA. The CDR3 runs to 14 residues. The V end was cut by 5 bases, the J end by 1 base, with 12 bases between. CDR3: CSVSPVKSGNTIYF. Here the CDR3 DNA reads TGCAGCGTTAGTCCCGTCAAGTCTGGAAACACCATATATTTT.

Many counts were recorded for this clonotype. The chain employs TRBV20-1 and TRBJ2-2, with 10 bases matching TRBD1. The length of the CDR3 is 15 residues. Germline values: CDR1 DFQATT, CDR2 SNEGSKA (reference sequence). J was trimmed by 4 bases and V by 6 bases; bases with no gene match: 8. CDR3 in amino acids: CSARQGARFTGELFF. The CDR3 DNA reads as TGCAGTGCCCGACAGGGGGCTCGATTCACCGGGGAGCTGTTTTTT.

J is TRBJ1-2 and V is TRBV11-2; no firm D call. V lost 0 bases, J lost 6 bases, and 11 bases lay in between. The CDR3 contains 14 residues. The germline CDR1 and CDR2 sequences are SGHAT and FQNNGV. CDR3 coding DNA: TGTGCCAGCAGCTTAGAGGGGAGGTCTCATGGCTACACCTTC. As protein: CASSLEGRSHGYTF.

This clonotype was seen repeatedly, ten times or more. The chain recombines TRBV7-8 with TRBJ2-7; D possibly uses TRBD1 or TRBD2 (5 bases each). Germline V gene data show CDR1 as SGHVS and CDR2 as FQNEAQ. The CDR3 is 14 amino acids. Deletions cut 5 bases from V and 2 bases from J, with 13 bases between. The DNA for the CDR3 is TGTGCCAGCAGCCGGGACCACACAACCTACGAGCAGTACTTC. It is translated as CASSRDHTTYEQYF. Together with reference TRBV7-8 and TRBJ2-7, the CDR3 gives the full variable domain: GAGVSQSPRYKVAKRGQDVALRCDPISGHVSLFWYQQALGQGPEFLTYFQNEAQLDKSGLPSDRFFAERPEGSVSTLKIQRTQQEDSAVYLCASSRDHTTYEQYFGPGTRLTVT.

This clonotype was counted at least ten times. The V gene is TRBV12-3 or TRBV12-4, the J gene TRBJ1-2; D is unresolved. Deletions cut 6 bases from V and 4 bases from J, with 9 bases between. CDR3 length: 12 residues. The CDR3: CASREFVYGYTF. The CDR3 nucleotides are TGTGCCAGCAGGGAGTTCGTCTATGGCTACACCTTC.

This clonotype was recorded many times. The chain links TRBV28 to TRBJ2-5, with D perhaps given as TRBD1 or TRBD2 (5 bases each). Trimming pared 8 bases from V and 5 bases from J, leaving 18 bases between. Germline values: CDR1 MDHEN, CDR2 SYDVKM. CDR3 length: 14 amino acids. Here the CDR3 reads CASQVGVELETQYF. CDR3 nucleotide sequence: TGTGCCAGCCAGGTGGGGGTTGAGCTCGAGACCCAGTACTTC.

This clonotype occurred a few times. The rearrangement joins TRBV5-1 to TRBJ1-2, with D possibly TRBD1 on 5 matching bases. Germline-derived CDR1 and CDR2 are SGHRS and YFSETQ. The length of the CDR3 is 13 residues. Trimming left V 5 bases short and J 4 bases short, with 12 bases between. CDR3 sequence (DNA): TGCGCCAGCAGTAGGGGCGGCCCCTATGGCTACACCTTC. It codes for CASSRGGPYGYTF.

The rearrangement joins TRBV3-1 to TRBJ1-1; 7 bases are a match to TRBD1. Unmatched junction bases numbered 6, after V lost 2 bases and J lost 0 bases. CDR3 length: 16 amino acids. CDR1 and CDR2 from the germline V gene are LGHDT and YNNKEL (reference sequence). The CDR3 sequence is CASSQPGGILNTEAFF. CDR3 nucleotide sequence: TGTGCCAGCAGCCAACCAGGGGGGATCCTGAACACTGAAGCTTTCTTT. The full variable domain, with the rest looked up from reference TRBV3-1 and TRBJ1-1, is DTAVSQTPKYLVTQMGNDKSIKCEQNLGHDTMYWYKQDSKKFLKIMFSYNNKELIINETVPNRFSPKSPDKAHLNLHINSLELGDSAVYFCASSQPGGILNTEAFFGQGTRLTVV.

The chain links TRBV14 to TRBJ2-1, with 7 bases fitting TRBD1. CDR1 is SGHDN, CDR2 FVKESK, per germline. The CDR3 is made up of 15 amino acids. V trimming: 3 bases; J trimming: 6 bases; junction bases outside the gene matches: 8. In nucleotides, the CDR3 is TGTGCCAGCAGCCAGCCCGGGACAGCCTTCAATGAGCAGTTCTTC. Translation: CASSQPGTAFNEQFF.

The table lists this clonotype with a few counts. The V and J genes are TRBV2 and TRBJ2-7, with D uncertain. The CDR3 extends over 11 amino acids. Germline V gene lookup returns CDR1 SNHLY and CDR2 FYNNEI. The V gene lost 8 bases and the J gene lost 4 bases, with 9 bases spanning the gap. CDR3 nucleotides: TGTGCCAGCCGTCAGCAGTACGAGCAGTACTTC. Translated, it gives CASRQQYEQYF.

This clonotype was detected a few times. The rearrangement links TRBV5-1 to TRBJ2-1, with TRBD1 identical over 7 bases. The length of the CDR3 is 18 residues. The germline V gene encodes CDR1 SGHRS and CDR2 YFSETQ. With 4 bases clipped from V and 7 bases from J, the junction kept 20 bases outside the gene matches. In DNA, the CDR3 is TGCGCCAGCAGCCTACGGCCTTCGACAGGGAATATAGGGAATGAGCAGTTCTTC. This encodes CASSLRPSTGNIGNEQFF.

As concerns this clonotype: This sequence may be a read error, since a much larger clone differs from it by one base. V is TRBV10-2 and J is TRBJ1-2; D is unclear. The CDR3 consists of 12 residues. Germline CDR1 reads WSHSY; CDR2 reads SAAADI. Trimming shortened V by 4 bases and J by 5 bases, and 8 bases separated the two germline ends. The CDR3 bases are TGCGCCAGCAGTGCCCTCTCGTATGGCTACACCTTC. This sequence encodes CASSALSYGYTF.

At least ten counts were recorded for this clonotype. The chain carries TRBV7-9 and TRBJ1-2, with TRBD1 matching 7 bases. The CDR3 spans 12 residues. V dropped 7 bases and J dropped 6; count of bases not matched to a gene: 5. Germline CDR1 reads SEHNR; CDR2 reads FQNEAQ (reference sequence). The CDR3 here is CASMGQQDGYTF. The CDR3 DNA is TGTGCCAGCATGGGACAGCAGGATGGCTACACCTTC.

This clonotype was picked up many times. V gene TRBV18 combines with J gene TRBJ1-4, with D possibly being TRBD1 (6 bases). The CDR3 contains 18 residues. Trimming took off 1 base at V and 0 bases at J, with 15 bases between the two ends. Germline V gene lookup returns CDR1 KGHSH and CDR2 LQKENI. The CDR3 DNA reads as TGTGCCAGCTCACCACGTATGAAACAGGGATCAACTAATGAAAAACTGTTTTTT. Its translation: CASSPRMKQGSTNEKLFF.

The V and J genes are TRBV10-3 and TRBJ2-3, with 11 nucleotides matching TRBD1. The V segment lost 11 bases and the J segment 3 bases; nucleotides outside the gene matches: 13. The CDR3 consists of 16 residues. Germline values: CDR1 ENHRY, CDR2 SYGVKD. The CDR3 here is CASSPGTGGNTDTQYF. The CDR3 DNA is TGTGCCTCCTCCCCCGGGACAGGGGGTAATACAGATACGCAGTATTTT.